A selection of T cell receptor beta chains follows, all from one sample in a study of vaccination effects on CD4 cells after COVID-19. No antigens are known for them. Libraries were prepared by immunoSEQ multiplex PCR; TCRdb keeps only in-frame clonotypes and omits some of them. The top ten clones hold approximately 15% of a sample with about 25,000 clones, roughly four fifths of them seen once. The material sequenced was CD4+ T cells from PBMCs cultured with SARS-CoV-2 spike peptides, taken before COVID-19 vaccination. All receptors come from a human donor who had a prior SARS-CoV-2 infection. The CDR3 runs from the conserved cysteine through the conserved F or W. The order of the fields is CDR3 protein, CDR3 DNA, J gene, clone size, D gene, CDR3 length, V gene. A D gene is named only where the DNA matches it firmly. Clone sizes are given selectively: once, few, many, or a class where the clone is expanded.

CASSLGFGLAGVVYEQYF TGTGCCAGCAGCTTGGGATTCGGACTAGCGGGAGTTGTCTACGAGCAGTACTTC TRBJ2-7 . TRBD2 18 TRBV5-4
CASRIDAQGYTF TGTGCCAGCAGAATAGACGCTCAGGGCTACACCTTC TRBJ1-2 . . 12 TRBV12-3/TRBV12-4
CASSKTRRAQETQYF TGTGCCAGCAGTAAAACGCGGAGGGCGCAAGAGACCCAGTACTTC TRBJ2-5 . . 15 TRBV2
CASSHRWAPGQGRSEQYF TGTGCCAGCAGTCACCGATGGGCTCCGGGACAGGGGAGAAGCGAGCAGTACTTC TRBJ2-7 . TRBD1 18 TRBV6-6
CASSLGGVGNNQPQHF TGTGCCAGCAGCTTAGGGGGGGTCGGAAACAATCAGCCCCAGCATTTT TRBJ1-5 few . 16 TRBV7-8
CASSEEAGWGTEAFF TGTGCCAGCAGTGAAGAAGCAGGTTGGGGCACTGAAGCTTTCTTT TRBJ1-1 . . 15 TRBV6-1
CASVGDRGETQYF TGTGCCAGCGTTGGGGACAGGGGAGAGACCCAGTACTTC TRBJ2-5 . TRBD1 13 TRBV2
CAISESLLGGGSRETQYF TGTGCCATCAGTGAGTCCTTGCTTGGAGGGGGGAGTCGGGAGACCCAGTACTTC TRBJ2-5 . . 18 TRBV10-3
CASSQDPGETEAFF TGTGCCAGCAGCCAAGATCCGGGTGAGACTGAAGCTTTCTTT TRBJ1-1 . . 14 TRBV4-2
CASSEYRGRFSVYGYTF TGTGCCAGCAGTGAATACAGGGGGCGATTTTCTGTCTATGGCTACACCTTC TRBJ1-2 . TRBD1 17 TRBV25-1
CASKFSEAEKLFF TGTGCCAGTAAATTTAGCGAGGCTGAAAAACTGTTTTTT TRBJ1-4 . . 13 TRBV19
CASSLGGGGYEQYF TGCGCCAGCAGCTTGGGGGGCGGGGGGTACGAGCAGTACTTC TRBJ2-7 . TRBD2 14 TRBV5-1
CASSPSGRAVVFF TGTGCCAGCTCACCTAGCGGGAGGGCCGTTGTGTTCTTC TRBJ2-1 few TRBD2 13 TRBV18
CASSPATGRDGYNEQFF TGTGCCAGCAGCCCAGCGACTGGTCGGGATGGGTACAATGAGCAGTTCTTC TRBJ2-1 once . 17 TRBV9
CASSSWDTNNSPLHF TGTGCCAGCAGCTCGTGGGACACCAATAATTCACCCCTCCACTTT TRBJ1-6 . . 15 TRBV7-9
CASSPMFMGWGAEDTQYF TGTGCCAGCAGCCCGATGTTCATGGGTTGGGGGGCGGAAGATACGCAGTATTTT TRBJ2-3 few . 18 TRBV9
CASSLLDQETQYF TGCGCCAGCAGCCTACTGGATCAAGAGACCCAGTACTTC TRBJ2-5 . . 13 TRBV5-1
CASSAEGGSYGYTF TGTGCCAGCAGCGCGGAAGGGGGCTCCTATGGCTACACCTTC TRBJ1-2 . . 14 TRBV21-1